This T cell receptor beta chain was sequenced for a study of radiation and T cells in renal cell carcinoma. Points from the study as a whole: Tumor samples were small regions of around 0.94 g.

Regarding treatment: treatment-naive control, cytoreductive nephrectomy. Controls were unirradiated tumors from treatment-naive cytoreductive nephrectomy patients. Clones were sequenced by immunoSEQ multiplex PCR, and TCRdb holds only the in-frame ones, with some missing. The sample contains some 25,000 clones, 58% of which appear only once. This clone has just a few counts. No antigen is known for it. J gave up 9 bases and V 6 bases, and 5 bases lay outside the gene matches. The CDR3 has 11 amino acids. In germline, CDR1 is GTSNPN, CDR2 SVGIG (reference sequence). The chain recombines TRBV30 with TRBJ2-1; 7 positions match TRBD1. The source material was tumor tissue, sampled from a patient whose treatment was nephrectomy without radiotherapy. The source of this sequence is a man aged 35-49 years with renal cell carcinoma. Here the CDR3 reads CACNRGSEQFF. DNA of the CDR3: TGTGCCTGCAACAGGGGAAGTGAGCAGTTCTTC.